The entry below gives a single T cell receptor (beta chain) sequence along with its context. These data come from a study of blood T cell repertoires in COVID-19. Study information: T cells, B-cell-depleted T cells, or PBMCs provided the cDNA or gDNA that served as material.

Cohorts were assigned according to the clinical history that participants reported. Either two negative PCRs, clearance, or symptom resolution qualified Cohort 3 donors as recovered. How the authors handled the data: By means of reference gene primer amplification, nucleated cell counts were estimated. Using immunoSEQ multiplex PCR, the repertoire was profiled, and TCRdb retains in-frame clones only, with some absent. The DNA gave D and trimming, while V, J and clone size come from that table. The sample comprises around 140,000 clones, about 89% of which are singletons, and approximately 10% rests with the top ten. CDR3 length: 16 amino acids. The V and J ends lost 2 bases and 1 base, in that order; junction bases with no gene match: 6. The germline V gene encodes CDR1 MNHEY and CDR2 SVGAGI.

Specimen: PBMCs or T cells enriched from blood (not recorded which). The clonotype comes from a man between 60 and 70 years old who had recovered from COVID-19. The chain combines TRBV6-5 with TRBJ1-1; TRBD1 matches 8 bases. CDR3 DNA sequence: TGTGCCAGCAGTTACCTCGGACAGGGAAAGAACACTGAAGCTTTCTTT. Protein sequence: CASSYLGQGKNTEAFF.